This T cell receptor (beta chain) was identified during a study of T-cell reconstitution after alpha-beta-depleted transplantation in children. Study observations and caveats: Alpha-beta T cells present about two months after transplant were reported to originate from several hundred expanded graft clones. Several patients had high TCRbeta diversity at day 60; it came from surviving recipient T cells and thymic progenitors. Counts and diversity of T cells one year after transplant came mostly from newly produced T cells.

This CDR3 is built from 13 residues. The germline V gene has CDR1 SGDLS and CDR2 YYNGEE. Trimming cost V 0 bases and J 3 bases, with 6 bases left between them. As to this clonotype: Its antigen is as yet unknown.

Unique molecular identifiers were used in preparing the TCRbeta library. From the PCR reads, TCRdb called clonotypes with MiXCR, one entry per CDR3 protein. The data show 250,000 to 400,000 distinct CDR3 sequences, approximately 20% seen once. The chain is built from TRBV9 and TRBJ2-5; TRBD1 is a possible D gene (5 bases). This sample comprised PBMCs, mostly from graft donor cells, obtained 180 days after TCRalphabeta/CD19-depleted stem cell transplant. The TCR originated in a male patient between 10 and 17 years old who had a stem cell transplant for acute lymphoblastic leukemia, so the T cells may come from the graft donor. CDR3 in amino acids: CASSVEGEETQYF. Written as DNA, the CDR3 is TGTGCCAGCAGCGTAGAAGGGGAAGAGACCCAGTACTTC.